This T cell receptor (beta chain) emerged from a study of blood T cell repertoires in COVID-19. Study background: Samples representing acute and convalescent COVID-19 were sourced from the United States, Italy and Spain. In each case, the material was cDNA or gDNA derived from T cells, B-cell-depleted T cells, or PBMCs.

Germline lookup yields CDR1 SGDLS and CDR2 YYNGEE. The CDR3 loop spans 15 amino acids. Trimming removed 2 bases from V and 0 bases from J, with 6 bases in between. Source study methods: Amplification of reference gene primers was used by the study to estimate nucleated cell counts. Clones were read by immunoSEQ multiplex PCR, and TCRdb kept only the in-frame ones, dropping some. The V and J calls and clone size come from that table; D and trimming were worked out from the DNA. The sample has 140,000 or so clones, around nine tenths seen once; the top ten hold more than 5%. The source is a human donor in a cohort sampled during active COVID-19. The rearrangement joins TRBV9 to TRBJ2-6; tentatively, D is TRBD1 (5 bases). What was sequenced was peripheral blood. The CDR3 region has the DNA TGTGCCAGCAGCGTTAGGGGCTCTGGGGCCAACGTCCTGACTTTC. This gives the protein CASSVRGSGANVLTF.